The T cell receptor beta chain described here comes from a study of control samples from healthy donors and cancer patients. This CDR3 is built from 17 residues. CDR1 LGHDT and CDR2 YNNKEL come from the germline V gene (reference sequence). Trimming took 4 bases from V and 3 from J, leaving 20 bases between them. Measured with immunoSEQ multiplex PCR; TCRdb has only the in-frame clones, and not every one. Among over 90,000 clones listed, 75% to 90% were seen once. Input material: PBMCs. The source is a man between 60 and 75 years old with lung cancer. The V call is TRBV3-1 (or the pseudogene TRBV3-2), the J call TRBJ2-3, with D perhaps TRBD1 or TRBD2 (6 bases each). CDR3 sequence: CASSPRGGIRGTDTQYF. The DNA for the CDR3 is TGTGCCAGCAGCCCCCGAGGGGGAATTCGGGGGACAGATACGCAGTATTTT.